The 13 T cell receptor beta chains reported below all come from one sample, sequenced in a study of T cells in Graves' hyperthyroidism and ophthalmopathy. TCR beta CDR3 regions were amplified from RNA transcripts. The HTBI set primed first-round TCR CDR3 RT-PCR. TCRdb used MiXCR to reprocess the multiplex PCR reads, holding one entry per CDR3 protein. Among some 350,000 distinct CDR3 sequences listed, roughly 14% were seen once. Sequenced sample: blood. These receptors all come from a woman between 18 and 30 years old with Graves' hyperthyroidism that later progressed to Graves' ophthalmopathy.

This clonotype appeared many times. The chain joins TRBV11-2 to TRBJ1-3; D ambiguous. The V end was cut by 6 bases, the J end by 0 bases, with 9 bases between. Germline V gene sequence: CDR1 SGHAT, CDR2 FQNNGV. This CDR3 spans 14 amino acids. CDR3 DNA: TGTGCCAGCAGGGGATGGACCTCTGGAAACACCATATATTTT. This encodes CASRGWTSGNTIYF.

This clonotype was counted many times. The chain joins TRBV2 to TRBJ1-2; D possibly corresponds to TRBD1 (6 bases). The CDR3 is 15 amino acids. CDR1 is SNHLY and CDR2 is FYNNEI in the germline V gene. Trimming removed 0 bases at V and 4 bases at J, with 12 bases between. The CDR3 sequence is CASSEAQGGGYGYTF. The CDR3 DNA follows: TGTGCCAGCAGTGAAGCACAGGGAGGTGGCTATGGCTACACCTTC.

This clonotype has only a few counts. The CDR3 reads CASSSGLRTGELFF. In DNA, the CDR3 is TGTGCCAGCAGTTCGGGACTGCGCACCGGGGAGCTGTTTTTT. This chain uses TRBV27 with TRBJ2-2; possibly TRBD2 for D (6 bases). V was shortened by 4 bases and J by 4 bases, with 10 bases between the two germline ends. The CDR3 contains 14 residues. Germline assignment: CDR1 MNHEY and CDR2 SMNVEV (reference sequence).

This clonotype was seen repeatedly, ten times or more. The chain has TRBV2 and TRBJ2-1; 8 bases align to TRBD2. After removal of 8 bases from V and 5 bases from J, the junction contained 11 bases not matched to a gene. Germline V CDR1 and CDR2: SNHLY, FYNNEI. The CDR3 is made up of 15 amino acids. CDR3 DNA sequence: TGTGCCAGCTGGGCCGGGGGGGCGATGGACAATGAGCAGTTCTTC. This encodes CASWAGGAMDNEQFF.

There are many counts of this clonotype. The rearrangement links TRBV27 to TRBJ1-5; weak D call: TRBD1 (5 bases). The CDR3 extends over 14 amino acids. The V end was cut by 2 bases, the J end by 4 bases, with 9 bases between. Germline V CDR1 and CDR2: MNHEY, SMNVEV (reference sequence). CDR3 in DNA: TGTGCCAGCAGTTTACAAGGACATAATCAGCCCCAGCATTTT. Translation gives CASSLQGHNQPQHF.

This clonotype was counted only a few times. This sequence joins TRBV5-4 and TRBJ2-1; D may be TRBD2 (5 bases). V lost 3 bases and J 4 bases, leaving 11 bases between the germline ends. Germline CDR1 is SGHNT and CDR2 is YYREEE (reference sequence). The CDR3 sequence is 14 residues long. The CDR3 DNA sequence: TGTGCCAGCAGCTCGAGGGAGTGGTACAATGAGCAGTTCTTC. This gives the protein CASSSREWYNEQFF.

This clonotype was observed a handful of times. The chain links TRBV9 to TRBJ2-1; tentative D call: TRBD2 (5 bases). V lost 5 bases, J lost 6 bases, and 15 bases lay in between. Germline V lookup: CDR1 SGDLS, CDR2 YYNGEE. The CDR3 extends over 14 amino acids. The CDR3 region has the DNA TGTGCCAGCAGTGAGCGGAGAGAGTCCAATGAGCAGTTCTTC. As protein: CASSERRESNEQFF.

The chain has TRBV5-4 and TRBJ2-2, with 10 bases fitting TRBD1. Germline assignment: CDR1 SGHNT and CDR2 YYREEE (reference sequence). The CDR3 covers 16 residues. The V and J ends lost 1 base and 4 bases, in that order; junction bases with no gene match: 4. CDR3 in DNA: TGTGCCAGCAGCTTGCGCCGGGACAGGGGCACCGGGGAGCTGTTTTTT. Translation gives CASSLRRDRGTGELFF.

The chain combines TRBV9 with TRBJ1-2; D remains unclear. V lost 3 bases, J lost 0 bases, and 15 bases lay in between. This CDR3 region has 16 residues. Germline-derived CDR1 and CDR2 are SGDLS and YYNGEE. The CDR3 bases are TGTGCCAGCAGCGAGAGGGAAGGTATAGCTAACTATGGCTACACCTTC. As protein: CASSEREGIANYGYTF.

The chain recombines TRBV4-1 with TRBJ2-2; perhaps TRBD2 as D (6 bases). The CDR3 sequence is 16 residues long. The V end was cut by 1 base, the J end by 7 bases, with 16 bases between. CDR1 is MGHRA and CDR2 is YSYEKL in the germline V gene. As DNA, the CDR3 is TGCGCCAGCAGCCAAGGAGGCGGGGCCGCGGGCGGGGAGCTGTTTTTT. Residues: CASSQGGGAAGGELFF.

The chain combines TRBV7-9 with TRBJ2-2; D remains unclear. The CDR3 extends over 11 amino acids. Germline lookup yields CDR1 SEHNR and CDR2 FQNEAQ (reference sequence). The germline V and J ends were trimmed by 8 bases and 7 bases, with 8 bases remaining between them. The CDR3: CASDWGGELFF. CDR3 sequence (DNA): TGTGCCAGCGATTGGGGCGGGGAGCTGTTTTTT.

This clonotype was detected only a few times. This chain uses TRBV20-1 with TRBJ1-2; D not certain. V was cut by 3 bases and J by 3 bases, with 11 bases left in between. This CDR3 is 13 amino acids long. Germline loops: CDR1 DFQATT, CDR2 SNEGSKA (reference sequence). CDR3 DNA: TGCAGTGCTAGGGGTACCGAGGACTATGGCTACACCTTC. Protein sequence: CSARGTEDYGYTF.

This clonotype was seen more than once but under ten times. The chain combines TRBV19 with TRBJ2-2, with a weak D call TRBD1 (6 bases). The V gene lost 0 bases and the J gene lost 4 bases, with 12 bases spanning the gap. CDR3 length equals 16 residues. The germline CDR1 and CDR2 sequences are LNHDA and SQIVND (reference sequence). Written as DNA, the CDR3 is TGTGCCAGTAGTATAGAACAGGGCTTTTTCACCGGGGAGCTGTTTTTT. It specifies CASSIEQGFFTGELFF.